The rows below give T cell receptor beta chains drawn from one sample of a study of memory CD4+ T cells and cytomegalovirus serostatus. Assay: immunoSEQ multiplex PCR; the TCRdb copy retains only in-frame clones and omits some. Of tens of thousands of clones detected, approximately 83% appear once; the ten largest clones hold 0.55% to 0.7%. Source material: memory CD4+ T cells from blood. The receptors were sampled from an adult in good health and CMV-seronegative. CDR3s include the opening cysteine and the closing phenylalanine or tryptophan.

v_call	j_call	cdr3_aa
TRBV25-1	TRBJ1-2	CASSSIYGYTF
TRBV18	TRBJ2-7	CASSPGQSSYEQYF
TRBV18	TRBJ2-3	CASSGQGAKDTQYF
TRBV7-3	TRBJ2-3	CASSSTVTDTQYF
TRBV12-2	TRBJ1-1	CASRSGQWVEAFF
TRBV4-1	TRBJ2-1	CASSQDILANEQFF
TRBV18	TRBJ1-5	CASSPQSGRADQPQHF
TRBV19	TRBJ2-4	CASSRWTTLAKNIQYF
TRBV29-1	TRBJ1-6	CSVEEGPNSPLHF
TRBV11-2	TRBJ1-1	CASGGQLNTEAFF
TRBV27	TRBJ2-1	CASSLMRPGSSYNEQFF
TRBV27	TRBJ1-5	CASSFWPRNSNQPQHF
TRBV18	TRBJ1-1	CASSPFGEGTEAFF
TRBV7-2	TRBJ2-2	CASSLERGNTGELFF
TRBV5-4	TRBJ1-1	CASSWGQLNTEAFF
TRBV7-3	TRBJ1-2	CASSPGPNYGYTF
TRBV29-1	TRBJ2-2	CSVVVGGDAGELFF
TRBV2	TRBJ2-3	CASSEDRRTDTQYF
TRBV11-2	TRBJ2-5	CASSPGTVQETQYF
TRBV10-3	TRBJ2-6	CAISESGSPGANVLTF
TRBV27	TRBJ2-7	CASSRTGSYEQYF
TRBV4-1	TRBJ1-1	CASSRGNLNTEAFF
TRBV5-6	TRBJ2-7	CASSGWGRPSSYEQYF
TRBV9	TRBJ1-3	CASSVAGGVSAGNTIYF
TRBV29-1	TRBJ2-2	CSVEDTGGTGELFF
TRBV6-5	TRBJ2-7	CASSPGQGAYEQYF